These 2 T cell receptor beta chains were all obtained from the same sample, sequenced in a study of blood T cell repertoires in COVID-19. Sequencing was performed with immunoSEQ multiplex PCR; in TCRdb, only in-frame clones are kept and a portion is missing. This table has 140,000 or so clones, 75% to 85% appearing once. The sequenced sample consisted of peripheral blood. Receptors originate from a woman older than 75 with acute or convalescent COVID-19.

This chain connects TRBV19 to TRBJ1-5; D might be TRBD1 (6 bases). Per germline, CDR1 LNHDA and CDR2 SQIVND (reference sequence). CDR3 size: 15 residues. V was clipped by 6 bases and J by 4 bases, with 16 bases between them. CDR3 protein: CASRSSGALNQPQHF. Here the CDR3 DNA reads TGTGCCAGTAGGAGTTCAGGGGCCCTAAATCAGCCCCAGCATTTT.

The chain couples TRBV9 to TRBJ1-1; 10 nucleotides match TRBD1. Looked up from germline, CDR1 is SGDLS and CDR2 is YYNGEE. The ends lost 4 bases at V and 4 bases at J; junction bases unmatched: 7. The CDR3 is made up of 15 amino acids. CDR3 loop: CASSPGDRGFTEAFF. Here the CDR3 DNA reads TGTGCCAGCAGCCCGGGGGACAGGGGATTCACTGAAGCTTTCTTT.